This record looks at one T cell receptor (beta chain) sequence and its context. This sample was included in a study of T-cell memory formation after mild COVID-19. Using its own MiXCR run on the 5' RACE reads, TCRdb lists one record per CDR3 protein. The sample lists a few hundred thousand distinct CDR3 sequences; 28% were seen once. CDR3 length: 16 amino acids. V lost 5 bases and J lost 2; bases outside the gene matches: 6. Looked up from germline, CDR1 is LNHNV and CDR2 is YYDKDF (reference sequence). Sequencing was done on a sample of PBMCs or a T cell subset sorted from them (not recorded which). This TCR was recovered from an adult woman who had mild COVID-19 (a few samples of this study predate the infection). Cell type and time point are not known. The chain joins TRBV15 to TRBJ2-2, with 9 bases that match TRBD1. The CDR3 sequence is CATSGGTGFNTGELFF. DNA of the CDR3: TGTGCCACCAGCGGGGGGACAGGGTTTAACACCGGGGAGCTGTTTTTT.